The clone carrying this TCR beta chain was seen only a few times. The data were obtained in a study of shared T cell receptors in the human thymus. Per the germline V gene, CDR1 is SGHTA and CDR2 is FQGNSA. The CDR3 length is 15 residues. The ends were cut back, 2 bases at V and 3 bases at J, with 12 bases in the middle. Sequencing was performed with immunoSEQ multiplex PCR; in TCRdb, only in-frame clones are kept and a portion is missing. The sample comprises 700,000 or so clones, 75% to 90% of which are singletons, and approximately 0.01% rests with the top ten. These records were also assigned to another study, of human thymus T cells. Per that study: Resections from corrective heart surgery provided thymus tissue. Blood and thymic repertoires both appeared biased in V and J gene usage. Related research has reported that thymic repertoires overlap highly among unrelated individuals.

This TCR was recovered from a girl less than two years old with a congenital heart defect. V and J are TRBV7-2 and TRBJ2-3, with a tentative D call TRBD2 (6 bases). Sequencing used thymocytes. CDR3 bases: TGTGCCAGCAGCTTATTAATCGGAGGGACAGATACGCAGTATTTT. It encodes CASSLLIGGTDTQYF.